These 11 T cell receptor beta chains were sequenced from one sample in a study of T-cell reconstitution after alpha-beta-depleted transplantation in children. Unique molecular identifiers were incorporated into the prepared TCRbeta library. TCRdb independently ran MiXCR on the PCR reads; one entry per CDR3 protein. Of some 280,000 distinct CDR3 sequences listed, 9.9% were seen once; the top ten hold over 9.5%. Sequenced material: PBMCs from the stem cell graft donor, taken from the stem cell graft. The receptors derive from a human donor who donated a stem cell graft to a child with SCID.

The chain employs TRBV29-1 and TRBJ2-7, with TRBD1 as a possible D gene (9 bases). The CDR3 has 15 amino acids. CDR1 SQVTM and CDR2 ANQGSEA come from the germline V gene. V was cut by 4 bases and J by 6 bases, with 22 bases left in between. This chain's CDR3 is CSVGRGGQGSFEQYF. The DNA of the CDR3 is TGCAGCGTTGGCCGGGGGGGACAGGGTAGTTTCGAGCAGTACTTC.

This clonotype was counted a few times. The chain's CDR3 is CASSTDSGSPLHF. Here the CDR3 DNA reads TGTGCCAGCTCGACAGATAGCGGATCACCCCTCCACTTT. This chain connects TRBV7-9 to TRBJ1-6; a possible D gene is TRBD1 (5 bases). The V end was cut by 8 bases, the J end by 10 bases, with 15 bases between. CDR3 length: 13 amino acids. The germline gives CDR1 SEHNR, CDR2 FQNEAQ (reference sequence).

The chain combines TRBV5-1 with TRBJ2-3, with TRBD2 as a possible D gene (7 bases). V was pared by 2 bases and J by 5 bases, with 15 bases between. Germline assignment: CDR1 SGHRS and CDR2 YFSETQ. The CDR3 consists of 15 residues. CDR3 in DNA: TGCGCCAGCAGCTTCGGGACATCGGGGGGAGATACGCAGTATTTT. It encodes CASSFGTSGGDTQYF.

The chain links TRBV7-9 to TRBJ1-4; TRBD1 is a possible D gene (5 bases). V was pared by 5 bases and J by 8 bases, with 18 bases between. The germline V gene has CDR1 SEHNR and CDR2 FQNEAQ (reference sequence). This CDR3 contains 15 residues. The CDR3 bases are TGTGCCAGCAGCCCGGTGAGGGGACCGGGGGAAAAACTGTTTTTT. Its translation is CASSPVRGPGEKLFF.

This clonotype was counted a few times. The V call is TRBV5-1, the J call TRBJ2-7; the D gene is possibly TRBD1 (6 bases). This CDR3 contains 15 residues. Germline lookup yields CDR1 SGHRS and CDR2 YFSETQ. Trimming shortened V by 4 bases and J by 0 bases, and 14 bases separated the two germline ends. The CDR3 protein is CASSQNGQFSYEQYF. Written as DNA, the CDR3 is TGCGCCAGCAGCCAAAATGGACAGTTCTCCTACGAGCAGTACTTC.

This chain joins TRBV7-3 and TRBJ2-3; 10 bases match TRBD1. The CDR3 loop spans 15 amino acids. V gave up 4 bases and J gave up 3 bases; unmatched junction bases: 4. Germline assignment: CDR1 SGHTA and CDR2 FQGTGA. CDR3 coding DNA: TGTGCCAGCAGCTCCTCGGGACAGGGGACAGATACGCAGTATTTT. Residues: CASSSSGQGTDTQYF.

V usage is TRBV2 and J usage is TRBJ2-3; 12 nucleotides agree with TRBD1. J was trimmed by 1 base and V by 3 bases; bases with no gene match: 2. Germline V gene sequence: CDR1 SNHLY, CDR2 FYNNEI. This CDR3 is built from 16 residues. The CDR3 DNA follows: TGTGCCAGCAGTGATCGGGACAGGGGGCGCACAGATACGCAGTATTTT. Translating gives CASSDRDRGRTDTQYF.

This clonotype has only one observation. This sequence joins TRBV7-9 and TRBJ2-1; D is undetermined. Trimming took 5 bases from V and 0 from J, leaving 8 bases between them. The CDR3 is 14 amino acids. The germline V gene encodes CDR1 SEHNR and CDR2 FQNEAQ (reference sequence). The CDR3 DNA reads TGTGCCAGCAGCCCAAAGTACTCCTACAATGAGCAGTTCTTC. It encodes CASSPKYSYNEQFF. Full variable domain (rest looked up from reference TRBV7-9 and TRBJ2-1): DTGVSQNPRHKITKRGQNVTFRCDPISEHNRLYWYRQTLGQGPEFLTYFQNEAQLEKSRLLSDRFSAERPKGSFSTLEIQRTEQGDSAMYLCASSPKYSYNEQFFGPGTRLTVL.

This clonotype was counted a few times. This rearrangement joins TRBV15 to TRBJ2-2, with D hard to call. Trimming cost V 0 bases and J 8 bases, with 10 bases left between them. The CDR3 totals 14 residues. In germline, CDR1 is LNHNV, CDR2 YYDKDF (reference sequence). The CDR3 reads CATSRDQGSGELFF. For the CDR3, the DNA is TGTGCCACCAGCAGAGATCAAGGGTCGGGGGAGCTGTTTTTT.

This clonotype occurred a few times. V and J are TRBV4-2 and TRBJ2-3; 9 nucleotides align to TRBD2. Germline trimming cut 3 bases from V and 3 bases from J; bases unmatched to any gene: 7. The CDR3 has 16 amino acids. Germline V lookup: CDR1 LGHNA, CDR2 YNFKEQ. CDR3 coding DNA: TGTGCCAGCAGCCAGTCCGCTAGCGGGGAGACAGATACGCAGTATTTT. It codes for CASSQSASGETDTQYF.

The chain carries TRBV27 and TRBJ2-3, with a weak D call TRBD2 (6 bases). Germline CDR1 MNHEY, CDR2 SMNVEV (reference sequence). V lost 2 bases, J lost 3 bases, and 12 bases lay in between. The CDR3 runs to 15 residues. DNA for the CDR3: TGTGCCAGCAGTTTACTCCGGGACTTTACAGATACGCAGTATTTT. Translated: CASSLLRDFTDTQYF.